The 3 T cell receptor beta chains given below trace back to one sample, sequenced in a study of blood T cell repertoires in COVID-19. The method was immunoSEQ multiplex PCR; TCRdb's version includes in-frame clones alone and lacks a portion of them. The sample yields roughly 200,000 clones, under 90% seen once. Sequencing was done on a sample of peripheral blood. The source is a woman of 80 years or more with COVID-19, enrolled during active disease.

V usage is TRBV11-2 and J usage is TRBJ2-3; TRBD2 agrees at 7 bases. J gave up 4 bases and V 6 bases, and 4 bases lay outside the gene matches. The germline V gene has CDR1 SGHAT and CDR2 FQNNGV. The CDR3 is 13 residues long. CDR3: CASRPAGADTQYF. In DNA, the CDR3 is TGTGCCAGCAGGCCCGCGGGGGCAGATACGCAGTATTTT. Looking up the rest from reference TRBV11-2 and TRBJ2-3 gives the full variable domain: EAGVAQSPRYKIIEKRQSVAFWCNPISGHATLYWYQQILGQGPKLLIQFQNNGVVDDSQLPKDRFSAERLKGVDSTLKIQPAKLEDSAVYLCASRPAGADTQYFGPGTRLTVL.

The chain joins TRBV10-3 to TRBJ1-1; 7 bases align to TRBD1. The CDR3 runs to 15 residues. The V gene end was trimmed by 4 bases and the J gene end by 8 bases; junction bases not matched to a gene: 13. Germline CDR1 is ENHRY and CDR2 is SYGVKD. The CDR3 sequence is CAISGSSRQGKEAFF. For the CDR3, the DNA is TGTGCCATCAGTGGCTCGTCGCGACAGGGTAAGGAAGCTTTCTTT.

This chain links TRBV11-3 with TRBJ2-3, with D hard to call. This CDR3 spans 16 amino acids. Trimming left V 1 base short and J 4 bases short, with 15 bases between. The germline gives CDR1 SGHNT, CDR2 YENEEA. The CDR3 sequence: CASSLGRTPGSDTQYF. Here the CDR3 DNA reads TGTGCCAGCAGCTTAGGTCGCACTCCCGGGTCAGATACGCAGTATTTT. Supplemented by reference TRBV11-3 and TRBJ2-3, the full variable domain reads EAGVVQSPRYKIIEKKQPVAFWCNPISGHNTLYWYLQNLGQGPELLIRYENEEAVDDSQLPKDRFSAERLKGVDSTLKIQPAELGDSAVYLCASSLGRTPGSDTQYFGPGTRLTVL.